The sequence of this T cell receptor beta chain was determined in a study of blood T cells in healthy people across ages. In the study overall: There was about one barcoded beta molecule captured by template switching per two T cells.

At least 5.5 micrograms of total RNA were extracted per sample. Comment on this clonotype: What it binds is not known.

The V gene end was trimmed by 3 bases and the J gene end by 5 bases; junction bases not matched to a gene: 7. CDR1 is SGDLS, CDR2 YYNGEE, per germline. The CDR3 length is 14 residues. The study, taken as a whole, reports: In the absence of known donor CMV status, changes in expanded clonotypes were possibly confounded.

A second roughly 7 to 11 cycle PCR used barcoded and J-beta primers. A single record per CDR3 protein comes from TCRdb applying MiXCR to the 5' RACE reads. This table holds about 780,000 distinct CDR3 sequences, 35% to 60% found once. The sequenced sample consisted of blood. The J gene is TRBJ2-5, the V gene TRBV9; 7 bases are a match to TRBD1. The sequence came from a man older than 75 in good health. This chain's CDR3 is CASSESGGEETQYF. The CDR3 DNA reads TGTGCCAGCAGCGAGTCAGGGGGTGAGGAGACCCAGTACTTC. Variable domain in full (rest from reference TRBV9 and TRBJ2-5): DSGVTQTPKHLITATGQRVTLRCSPRSGDLSVYWYQQSLDQGLQFLIQYYNGEERAKGNILERFSAQQFPDLHSELNLSSLELGDSALYFCASSESGGEETQYFGPGTRLLVL.